The clone carrying this T cell receptor (beta chain) was counted at least ten times. Its antigen is not identified. This sample is drawn from a study of T cells after posttransplantation cyclophosphamide. Unmatched junction bases numbered 10, after V lost 0 bases and J lost 8 bases. Germline V gives CDR1 PRHDT, CDR2 FYEKMQ (reference sequence). The CDR3 spans 15 residues. Study results and caveats: TRB overlap between skin or GI tissue T cells and blood was limited. Later blood repertoires were often dominated by clones from the donor CD8+ memory compartment.

This table comes from immunoSEQ multiplex PCR, and its TCRdb copy is limited to in-frame clones, with some not included. This repertoire holds tens of thousands of clones, and none appear only once. The sample consisted of PBMCs. The receptor's source is a man aged 35 to 55 in good health, CMV-negative, and a related stem cell transplant donor. This chain connects TRBV13 to TRBJ2-7; 7 bases agree with TRBD1. The CDR3 DNA is TGTGCCAGCAGCTTAGGCCTTGGGACAGACGACAAGCAGTACGTC. Protein: CASSLGLGTDDKQYV.